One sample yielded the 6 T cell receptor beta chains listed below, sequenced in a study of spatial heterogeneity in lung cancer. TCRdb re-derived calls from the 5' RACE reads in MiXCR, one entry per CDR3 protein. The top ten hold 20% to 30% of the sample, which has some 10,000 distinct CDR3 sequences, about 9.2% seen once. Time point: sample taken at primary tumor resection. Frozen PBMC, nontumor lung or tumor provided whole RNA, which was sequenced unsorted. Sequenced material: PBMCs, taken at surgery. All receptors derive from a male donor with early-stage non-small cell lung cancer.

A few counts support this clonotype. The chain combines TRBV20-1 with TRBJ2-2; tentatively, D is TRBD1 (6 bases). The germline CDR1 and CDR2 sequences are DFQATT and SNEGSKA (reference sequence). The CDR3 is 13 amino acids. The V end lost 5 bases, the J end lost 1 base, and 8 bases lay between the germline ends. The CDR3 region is CSASQGNTGELFF. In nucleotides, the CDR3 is TGCAGTGCTTCACAGGGGAACACCGGGGAGCTGTTTTTT.

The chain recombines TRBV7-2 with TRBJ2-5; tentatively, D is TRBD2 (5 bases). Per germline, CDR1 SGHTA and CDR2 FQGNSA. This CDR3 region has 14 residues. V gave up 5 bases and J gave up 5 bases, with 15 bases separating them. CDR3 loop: CASSPAGLGETQYF. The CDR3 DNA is TGTGCCAGCAGCCCCGCCGGACTCGGGGAGACCCAGTACTTC.

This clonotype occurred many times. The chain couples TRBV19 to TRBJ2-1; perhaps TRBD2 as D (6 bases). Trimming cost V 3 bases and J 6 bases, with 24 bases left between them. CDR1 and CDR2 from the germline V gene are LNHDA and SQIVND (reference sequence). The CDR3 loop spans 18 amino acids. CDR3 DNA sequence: TGTGCCAGTAGTATCCCCCTCGGGGCGGGGACCATAAGCAATGAGCAGTTCTTC. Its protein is CASSIPLGAGTISNEQFF. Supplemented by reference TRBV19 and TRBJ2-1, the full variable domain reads DGGITQSPKYLFRKEGQNVTLSCEQNLNHDAMYWYRQDPGQGLRLIYYSQIVNDFQKGDIAEGYSVSREKKESFPLTVTSAQKNPTAFYLCASSIPLGAGTISNEQFFGPGTRLTVL.

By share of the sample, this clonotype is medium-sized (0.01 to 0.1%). Here the CDR3 DNA reads TGTGCCAGCAGCCAAGAGCTCGCACCAAGCTACAATGAGCAGTTCTTC. Its translation: CASSQELAPSYNEQFF. The gene calls are TRBV14 and TRBJ2-1; D is ambiguous. CDR1 and CDR2 (germline): SGHDN, FVKESK. This CDR3 is 16 amino acids long. Trimming took 0 bases from V and 3 from J, leaving 12 bases between them.

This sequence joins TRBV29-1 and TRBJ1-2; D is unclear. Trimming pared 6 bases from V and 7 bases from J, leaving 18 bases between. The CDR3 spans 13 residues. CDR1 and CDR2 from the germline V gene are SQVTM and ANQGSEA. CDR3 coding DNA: TGCAGCGTCCCGAACCGACCCCGTGGTGGCTACACCTTC. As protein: CSVPNRPRGGYTF.

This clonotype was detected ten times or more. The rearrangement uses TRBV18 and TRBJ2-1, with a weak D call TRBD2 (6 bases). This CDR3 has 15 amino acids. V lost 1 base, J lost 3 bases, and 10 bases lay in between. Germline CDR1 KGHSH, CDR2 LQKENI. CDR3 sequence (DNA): TGTGCCAGCTCACCACTTGGCGGGGACTACAATGAGCAGTTCTTC. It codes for CASSPLGGDYNEQFF.